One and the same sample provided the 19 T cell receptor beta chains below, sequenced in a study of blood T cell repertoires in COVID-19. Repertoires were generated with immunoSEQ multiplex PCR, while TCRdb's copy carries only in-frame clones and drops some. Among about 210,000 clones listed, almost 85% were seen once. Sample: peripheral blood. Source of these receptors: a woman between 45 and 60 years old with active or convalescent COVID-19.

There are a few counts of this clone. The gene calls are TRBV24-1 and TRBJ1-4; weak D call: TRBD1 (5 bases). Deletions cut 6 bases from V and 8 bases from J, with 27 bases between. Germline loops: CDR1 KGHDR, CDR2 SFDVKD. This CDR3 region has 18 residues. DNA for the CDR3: TGTGCCACCAGTTTGGGTGGCGCAGGGATCGCCGTAGGGGAAAAACTGTTTTTT. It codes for CATSLGGAGIAVGEKLFF.

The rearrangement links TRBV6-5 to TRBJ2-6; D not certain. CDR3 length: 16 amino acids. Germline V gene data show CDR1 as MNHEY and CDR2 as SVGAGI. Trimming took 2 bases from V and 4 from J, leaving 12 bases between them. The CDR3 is CASSYRPGTGANVLTF. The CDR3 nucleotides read TGTGCCAGCAGTTACCGCCCGGGTACCGGGGCCAACGTCCTGACTTTC.

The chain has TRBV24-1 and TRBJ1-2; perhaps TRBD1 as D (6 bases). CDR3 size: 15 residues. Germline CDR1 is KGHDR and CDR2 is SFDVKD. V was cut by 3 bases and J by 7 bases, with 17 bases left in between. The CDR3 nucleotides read TGTGCCACCAGTGATCCGACACAGGGAAAGGGTGGCTACACCTTC. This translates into CATSDPTQGKGGYTF.

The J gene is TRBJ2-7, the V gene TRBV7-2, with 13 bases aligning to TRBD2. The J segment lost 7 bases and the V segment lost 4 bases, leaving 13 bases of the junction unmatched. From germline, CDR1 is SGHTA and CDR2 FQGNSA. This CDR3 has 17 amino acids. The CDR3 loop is CASSSGTSGTHSGEQYF. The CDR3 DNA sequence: TGTGCCAGCAGCTCCGGGACTAGCGGGACACACTCTGGGGAGCAGTACTTC.

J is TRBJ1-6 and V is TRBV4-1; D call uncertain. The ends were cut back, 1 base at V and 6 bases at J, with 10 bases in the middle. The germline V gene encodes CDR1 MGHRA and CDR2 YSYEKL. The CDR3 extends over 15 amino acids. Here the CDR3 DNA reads TGCGCCAGCAGCCAAGGGACTGATGGTAATTCACCCCTCCACTTT. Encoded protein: CASSQGTDGNSPLHF.

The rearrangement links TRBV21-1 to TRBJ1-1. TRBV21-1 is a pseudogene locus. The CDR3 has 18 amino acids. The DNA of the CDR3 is TGTGCCAGCAGCATGATTCCGGGGAAAGGGTGTGGGAACACTGAAGCTTTCTTT. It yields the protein CASSMIPGKGCGNTEAFF.

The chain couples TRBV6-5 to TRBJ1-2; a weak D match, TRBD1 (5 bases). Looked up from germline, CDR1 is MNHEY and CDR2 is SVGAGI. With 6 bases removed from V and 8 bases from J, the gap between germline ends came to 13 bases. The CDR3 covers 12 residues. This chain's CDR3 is CASRGTQRGYTF. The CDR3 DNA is TGTGCCAGCAGAGGGACTCAGCGGGGCTACACCTTC.

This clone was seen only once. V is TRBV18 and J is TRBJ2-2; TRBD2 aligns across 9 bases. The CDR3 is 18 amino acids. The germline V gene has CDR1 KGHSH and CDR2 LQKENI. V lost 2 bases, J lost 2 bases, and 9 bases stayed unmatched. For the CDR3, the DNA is TGTGCCAGCTCACCAGCTCCCGGGACTAGCAACAACACCGGGGAGCTGTTTTTT. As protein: CASSPAPGTSNNTGELFF. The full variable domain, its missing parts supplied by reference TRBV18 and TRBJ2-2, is NAGVMQNPRHLVRRRGQEARLRCSPMKGHSHVYWYRQLPEEGLKFMVYLQKENIIDESGMPKERFSAEFPKEGPSILRIQQVVRGDSAAYFCASSPAPGTSNNTGELFFGEGSRLTVL.

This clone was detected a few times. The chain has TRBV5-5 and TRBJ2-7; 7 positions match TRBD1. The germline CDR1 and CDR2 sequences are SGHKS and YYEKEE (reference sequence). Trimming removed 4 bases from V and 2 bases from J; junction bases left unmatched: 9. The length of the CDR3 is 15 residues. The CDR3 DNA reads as TGTGCCAGCAGCCCCCGGGACAGCCTTGCCTACGAGCAGTACGTC. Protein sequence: CASSPRDSLAYEQYV.

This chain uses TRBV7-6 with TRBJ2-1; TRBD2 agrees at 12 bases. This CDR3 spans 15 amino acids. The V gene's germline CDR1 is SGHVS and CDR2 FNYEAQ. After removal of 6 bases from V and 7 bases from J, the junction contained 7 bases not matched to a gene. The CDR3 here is CASRLLAGGRNEQFF. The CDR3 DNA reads TGTGCCAGCAGGTTACTAGCGGGAGGCCGGAATGAGCAGTTCTTC.

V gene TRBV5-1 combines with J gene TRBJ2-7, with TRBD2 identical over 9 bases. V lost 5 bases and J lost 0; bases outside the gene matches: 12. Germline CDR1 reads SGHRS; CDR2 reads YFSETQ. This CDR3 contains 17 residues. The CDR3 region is CASSFGWASGVSYEQYF. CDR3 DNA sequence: TGCGCCAGCAGTTTCGGATGGGCTAGCGGGGTCTCCTACGAGCAGTACTTC.

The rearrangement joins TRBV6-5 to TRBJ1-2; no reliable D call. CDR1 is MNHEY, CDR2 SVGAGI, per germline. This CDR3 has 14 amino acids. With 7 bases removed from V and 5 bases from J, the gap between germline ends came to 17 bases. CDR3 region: CASNSGLRGYGYTF. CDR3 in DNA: TGTGCCAGCAATTCCGGGTTGCGGGGTTATGGCTACACCTTC.

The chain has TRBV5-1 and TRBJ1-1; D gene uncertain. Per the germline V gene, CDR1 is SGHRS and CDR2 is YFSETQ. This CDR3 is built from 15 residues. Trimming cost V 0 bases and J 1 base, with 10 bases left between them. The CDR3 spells CASSLVEGGNTEAFF. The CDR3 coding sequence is TGCGCCAGCAGCTTGGTTGAGGGAGGGAACACTGAAGCTTTCTTT.

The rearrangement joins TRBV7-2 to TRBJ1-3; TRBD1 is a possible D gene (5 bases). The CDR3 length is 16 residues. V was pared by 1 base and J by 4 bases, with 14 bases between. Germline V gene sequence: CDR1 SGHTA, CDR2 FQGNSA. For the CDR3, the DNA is TGTGCCAGCAGCTTAGGGACATTCGTGGCGGGAAACACCATATATTTT. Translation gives CASSLGTFVAGNTIYF.

The CDR3 DNA reads TGCAGTGCTAGTCCCGGGACAGGGAAGGTTCAGCCCCAGCATTTT. It specifies CSASPGTGKVQPQHF. The chain combines TRBV20-1 with TRBJ1-5, with 9 bases that match TRBD1. Trimming at V came to 3 bases and at J to 6 bases, leaving 9 bases not matched to a gene. The CDR3 loop spans 15 amino acids. Germline CDR1 reads DFQATT; CDR2 reads SNEGSKA (reference sequence).

The DNA for the CDR3 is TGTGCCAGCAGCCGCGGGACAGGTCGCTCTGGAAACACCATATATTTT. Amino acids: CASSRGTGRSGNTIYF. The V call is TRBV5-6, the J call TRBJ1-3, with 8 bases fitting TRBD1. Per the germline V gene, CDR1 is SGHDT and CDR2 is YYEEEE. There are 16 residues in the CDR3. V was pared by 4 bases and J by 0 bases, with 6 bases of the junction left unmatched.

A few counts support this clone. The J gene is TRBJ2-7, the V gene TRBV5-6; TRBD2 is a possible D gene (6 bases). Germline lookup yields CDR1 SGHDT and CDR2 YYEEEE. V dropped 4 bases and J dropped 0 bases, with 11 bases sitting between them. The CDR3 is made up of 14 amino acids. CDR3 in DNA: TGTGCCAGCAGCCCCACGGGGGACTCCTACGAGCAGTACTTC. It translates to CASSPTGDSYEQYF.

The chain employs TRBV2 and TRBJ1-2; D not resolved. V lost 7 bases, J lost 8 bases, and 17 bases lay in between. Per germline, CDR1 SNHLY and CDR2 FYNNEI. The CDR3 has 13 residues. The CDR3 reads CASTDRREGGYTF. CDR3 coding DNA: TGTGCCAGCACCGATCGAAGGGAGGGCGGCTACACCTTC.

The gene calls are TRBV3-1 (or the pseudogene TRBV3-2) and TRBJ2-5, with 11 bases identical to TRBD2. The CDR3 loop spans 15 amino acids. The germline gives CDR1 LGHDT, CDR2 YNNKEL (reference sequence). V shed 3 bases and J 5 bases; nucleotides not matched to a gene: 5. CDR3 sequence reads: CASSQLSGGDETQYF. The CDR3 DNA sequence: TGTGCCAGCAGCCAGCTTAGCGGGGGGGACGAGACCCAGTACTTC.